This T cell receptor beta chain was recovered during a study of shared clonotypes between healthy human individuals. Points from the study as a whole: Apart from blood, nothing was sampled; tissue repertoires likely differ. When naive CD4 clonotypes were compared across a few donors, 4% to 5.5% were shared.

Cells designated naive CD8 were CD45RO-negative and were positively selected for CCR7, with terminally differentiated effector memory CD45RA+ cells excluded. Germline lookup yields CDR1 SEHNR and CDR2 FQNEAQ (reference sequence). Trimming stripped 6 bases from V and 5 bases from J, with 16 bases between. The CDR3 is made up of 15 amino acids. Notes on this clone: The antigen is undetermined.

Here immunoSEQ multiplex PCR was the method, and the copy in TCRdb shows in-frame clones only, minus some. The repertoire holds hundreds of thousands of clones, with roughly 94% as singletons. The rearrangement uses TRBV7-9 and TRBJ1-4; the D gene is possibly TRBD1 (6 bases). The sequenced material came from naive CD8+ T cells sorted from blood. The clonotype comes from a man between 25 and 39 years old in good health. The CDR3 reads CASSQLDRRNEKLFF. The CDR3, as DNA: TGTGCCAGCAGTCAGCTGGACAGACGAAATGAAAAACTGTTTTTT.